This note documents a single T cell receptor beta chain sequence. Other nucleotide sequences from this sample produce the same CDR3. Naive CD8 isolation took CD45RO-negative cells positively selected for CCR7 and excluded terminally differentiated effector memory CD45RA+ cells. Healthy adults negative for HIV, lacking recent acute infections or vaccinations, served as donors. The data belong to a study of shared clonotypes between healthy human individuals. Original handling: Filtering differed, since immunoSEQ gave only junction sequences and no quality scores. Sequenced by immunoSEQ multiplex PCR; TCRdb stores in-frame clones only, minus some. D and trimming were read from the DNA, whereas the V and J calls and clone size are those reported in that table. The sample holds about 2,200,000 clones, 93% seen once. Trimming stripped 6 bases from V and 1 base from J, with 4 bases between. This CDR3 contains 13 residues. Germline V gene lookup returns CDR1 LNHDA and CDR2 SQIVND (reference sequence).

This chain links TRBV19 with TRBJ2-6, with D unclear. This TCR came from a man between 18 and 29 years old in good health. Some clones in this sample may be carry-over from other donors' samples. Material: naive CD8+ T cells from PBMCs. In nucleotides, the CDR3 is TGTGCCAGTAGAGAATCTGGGGCCAACGTCCTGACTTTC. The encoded protein is CASRESGANVLTF.